This T cell receptor beta chain was found in a study of blood T cell repertoires in COVID-19. This CDR3 comprises 16 residues. CDR1 is MDHEN, CDR2 SYDVKM, per germline. Trimming took off 2 bases at V and 5 bases at J, with 15 bases between the two ends. Only in-frame clones appear in the TCRdb table, and some are missing; sequencing was by immunoSEQ multiplex PCR. Of roughly 300,000 clones listed, roughly 90% are singletons. The sequenced material came from peripheral blood. This receptor was taken from a woman younger than 45 with COVID-19, enrolled during active disease. V and J are TRBV28 and TRBJ2-2; tentative D call: TRBD1 (5 bases). The CDR3 DNA reads as TGTGCCAGCAGTTTAAGGGGTCGCAGTTCTACCGGGGAGCTGTTTTTT. It specifies CASSLRGRSSTGELFF.